This T cell receptor (beta chain) was recorded in a study of graft-versus-host responses after intestinal transplantation (dated by TCRdb to 2020 to 2022). For context, the study as a whole: The transplants that recipients received were multivisceral, liver-intestinal, or isolated intestinal. All recipients received anti-thymocyte globulin induction followed by maintenance tacrolimus and steroids for 3 to 4 years. Alloreactive clones were identified by sequencing pre-transplant mixed lymphocyte reaction products and comparing them with unstimulated pre-transplant donor and recipient T cells. A peak of at least 4% donor T cells among recipient peripheral blood mononuclear cells was the definition used for donor T cell macrochimerism. The cohort enrolled about two dozen intestinal transplant recipients including one retransplant, and a few patients lacking pretransplant specimens were excluded. Instead of going to the commercial service, samples from a few later patients were sequenced in-house on an Illumina MiSeq and processed with MiXCR. Graft-versus-host and host-versus-graft alloreactive T cell clones were tracked in the graft, circulation and bone marrow after intestinal transplantation using bulk TCR-beta CDR3 sequencing.

With respect to this clone: No antigen is known for it. No base qualities exist here, and no much larger clone lies one base off it.

The CDR3 sequence holds 17 residues, the cysteine and phenylalanine included. Of all the DNA, just the CDR3 is kept, 51 bases in frame from base 1. The V and J ends are trimmed by 4 bases and 6 bases, leaving 22 bases between them. CDR1 and CDR2, per the germline V gene, are MGHRA and YSYEKL. Study-wide findings and limitations: Peak levels of circulating GvH clones were associated with declines in HvG clones early after transplant. GvH clones were found in recipient bone marrow, and some of the GvH clones appeared earlier in ileal mucosa or blood, which is consistent with an intestinal mucosal origin. Patients with donor T cell macrochimerism had high GvH to HvG T cell clonal ratios in their allografts. The conclusions were limited by the relatively low number and heterogeneity of the intestinal transplant patients.

Library preparation used the immunoSEQ multiplex PCR assay. For most patients, genomic DNA was isolated using the Qiagen DNeasy Blood and Tissue Kit and was shipped frozen to Adaptive Biotechnologies for TCR sequencing. For most patients, high-throughput TCR-beta CDR3 sequencing of genomic DNA was performed by Adaptive Biotechnologies. Regarding the original processing steps: TCR sequencing data for 15 to 20 patients were retrieved from Adaptive's ImmunoSEQ software; three other patients were processed with MiXCR and VDJtools. To correct CD4 versus CD8 sorting errors, any sequence found in both subsets at a frequency ratio below 5:1 was removed. CDR3 nucleotide sequences shared by donor and recipient were removed because the origin of these sequences could not be assigned. At least 2-fold expansion over unstimulated cells and a minimum CFSE-low frequency of 0.002% (template counts) or 0.001% (read counts) were required for clones to be classified as alloreactive. A clone was considered mappable if detected in the sequenced pre-transplant spleen, lymph node, or MLR CFSE-low populations of the donor or recipient. Cumulative frequency of alloreactive clones was calculated as a percentage of all sequences weighted by copy number. TCRdb's version of the immuneACCESS table is confined to in-frame rearrangements and falls short of the full clone set. An unresolved V gene accounts for under half of the shortfall where checked; the remainder is of unknown origin. Clone size and the V and J calls come from that table; the DNA yielded D and trimming. For this sample there are 30,000 to 35,000 clones; roughly 83% appear just once. Jointly, the top ten make up around 20% of the sample.

The time point label corresponds to: cells obtained before transplantation from donor or recipient. CD3+CD4+ and CD3+CD8+ populations were FACS-sorted from unstimulated pre-transplant donor and recipient cells taken from spleen or lymph nodes. The chain joins TRBV4-1 to TRBJ2-1; tentative D gene TRBD2, with 7 bases matching. The TCR sequence derives from a human donor who received an intestinal transplant. Sequencing was performed on unstimulated CD8+ T cells sorted from spleen or lymph node cells, taken before intestinal transplant. The DNA sequence reads TGCGCCAGCAGCCCCCTCGGGGGAGGGGGTTTTTCCAATGAGCAGTTCTTC. Translated, this gives CASSPLGGGGFSNEQFF.